These 8 T cell receptor beta chains share one sample of origin, sequenced in a study of T-cell memory formation after mild COVID-19. TCRdb reprocessed the 5' RACE reads with MiXCR, giving one entry per CDR3 protein. The data contain roughly 80,000 distinct CDR3 sequences, roughly 25% of them seen just once; the ten biggest clones take up approximately 45%. Material: PBMCs or a T cell subset sorted from them (not recorded which). These receptors came from a man younger than 35 who had mild COVID-19 (a few samples of this study predate the infection). Cell type and time point are not known.

This sequence joins TRBV29-1 and TRBJ2-6; 7 nucleotides agree with TRBD1. Germline V gene sequence: CDR1 SQVTM, CDR2 ANQGSEA. V was pared by 7 bases and J by 2 bases, with 5 bases of the junction left unmatched. This CDR3 region has 14 residues. CDR3 nucleotides: TGCAGCGCCCAGACAGGGACTGGGGCCAACGTCCTGACTTTC. Translation gives CSAQTGTGANVLTF.

The V and J genes are TRBV29-1 and TRBJ1-3; no firm D call. Deletions cut 0 bases from V and 0 bases from J, with 12 bases between. The germline V gene encodes CDR1 SQVTM and CDR2 ANQGSEA. The CDR3 is 16 residues long. CDR3 in amino acids: CSVEDANESSGNTIYF. The CDR3 bases are TGCAGCGTTGAAGATGCCAACGAGTCCTCTGGAAACACCATATATTTT.

V and J are TRBV20-1 and TRBJ1-1; D not certain. Trimming took 0 bases from V and 0 from J, leaving 8 bases between them. Per the germline V gene, CDR1 is DFQATT and CDR2 is SNEGSKA (reference sequence). This CDR3 region has 14 residues. Written as DNA, the CDR3 is TGCAGTGCTAGAGATGTCAGACTGAACACTGAAGCTTTCTTT. It codes for CSARDVRLNTEAFF.

The table lists this clonotype with a few counts. The chain employs TRBV7-2 and TRBJ1-1; a possible D gene is TRBD1 (6 bases). This CDR3 spans 17 amino acids. V lost 1 base and J lost 1, with 16 bases in between. Germline values: CDR1 SGHTA, CDR2 FQGNSA. In nucleotides, the CDR3 is TGTGCCAGCAGCTTAGATGGACAGCAAAATGGGAACACTGAAGCTTTCTTT. Translating it yields CASSLDGQQNGNTEAFF.

J is TRBJ2-1 and V is TRBV13; D may correspond to TRBD1 or TRBD2 (6 bases each). The CDR3 is 15 residues long. V was pared by 0 bases and J by 8 bases, with 14 bases between. CDR1 PRHDT and CDR2 FYEKMQ come from the germline V gene (reference sequence). The CDR3: CASSLGGGRIDEQFF. CDR3 bases: TGTGCCAGCAGCTTAGGAGGGGGGCGGATCGATGAGCAGTTCTTC.

V gene TRBV15 combines with J gene TRBJ1-1; TRBD1 might be the D (6 bases). CDR1 and CDR2 (germline): LNHNV, YYDKDF (reference sequence). The CDR3 length is 15 residues. Trimming cost V 0 bases and J 5 bases, with 13 bases left between them. In DNA, the CDR3 is TGTGCCACCAGCAGAGAGAGGGGGTGGGGGACTGAAGCTTTCTTT. Translated, it gives CATSRERGWGTEAFF. Full variable domain (remainder filled in from reference TRBV15 and TRBJ1-1): DAMVIQNPRYQVTQFGKPVTLSCSQTLNHNVMYWYQQKSSQAPKLLFHYYDKDFNNEADTPDNFQSRRPNTSFCFLDIRSPGLGDTAMYLCATSRERGWGTEAFFGQGTRLTVV.

The chain links TRBV10-3 to TRBJ1-5; no clear D gene. V shed 1 base and J shed 8 bases, with 15 bases lying between them. The CDR3 is 15 residues long. Germline CDR1 is ENHRY and CDR2 is SYGVKD. The CDR3 loop reads CAISEYDFQAEPQHF. Written as DNA, the CDR3 is TGTGCCATCAGTGAGTACGACTTCCAAGCCGAGCCCCAGCATTTT.

V and J are TRBV24-1 and TRBJ2-7; D uncertain. The V end lost 0 bases, the J end lost 7 bases, and 12 bases lay between the germline ends. Germline V gene data show CDR1 as KGHDR and CDR2 as SFDVKD. This CDR3 comprises 14 residues. Here the CDR3 DNA reads TGTGCCACCAGTGATTTGGTACCAGAATCTGAGCAGTACTTC. It is translated as CATSDLVPESEQYF.